These 18 T cell receptor beta chains originate from one sample sequenced in a study of cytomegalovirus exposure and HLA in healthy donors. PCR amplification relied on 60 Vbeta primers (plus 13 Jbeta primers). The method was immunoSEQ multiplex PCR; TCRdb's version includes in-frame clones alone and lacks a portion of them. The sample records roughly 97,000 clones, about a tenth being singletons. The sequencing input was PBMCs. The origin of the receptors is a man in his forties or fifties in good health and CMV-seropositive.

The rearrangement joins TRBV4-3 to TRBJ2-7; 9 bases are shared with TRBD2. The CDR3 has 13 residues. Germline V CDR1 and CDR2: LGHNA, YSLEER. Trimming cost V 5 bases and J 3 bases; bases outside gene matches: 2. For the CDR3, the DNA is TGCGCCAGCAGCAATAGCGGGAGCTACGAGCAGTACTTC. This translates into CASSNSGSYEQYF.

The chain recombines TRBV11-2 with TRBJ2-1; D call uncertain. Germline lookup yields CDR1 SGHAT and CDR2 FQNNGV. V gave up 0 bases and J gave up 10 bases, with 7 bases separating them. CDR3 length equals 12 residues. The CDR3 loop is CASSLDLSEQFF. CDR3 DNA sequence: TGTGCCAGCAGCTTAGATTTGTCAGAGCAGTTCTTC.

The chain uses TRBV11-1 and TRBJ1-2, with 9 bases lining up with TRBD1. Germline lookup yields CDR1 SGHAT and CDR2 FQDESV (reference sequence). CDR3 length equals 15 residues. J was trimmed by 3 bases and V by 5 bases; bases with no gene match: 7. CDR3 nucleotides: TGTGCCAGCAGCGACCGCCGGACAGGGGACTATGGCTACACCTTC. It translates to CASSDRRTGDYGYTF.

The gene calls are TRBV7-2 and TRBJ2-7; D possibly corresponds to TRBD2 (7 bases). The CDR3 spans 15 residues. The V end was cut by 3 bases, the J end by 2 bases, with 14 bases between. Per the germline V gene, CDR1 is SGHTA and CDR2 is FQGNSA. CDR3 coding DNA: TGTGCCAGCAGCTTCCGGCGGGGGCCCACCTACGAGCAGTACTTC. Protein sequence: CASSFRRGPTYEQYF.

The chain has TRBV5-1 and TRBJ2-5, with 7 bases fitting TRBD2. CDR1 and CDR2 from the germline V gene are SGHRS and YFSETQ. This CDR3 has 15 residues. The V segment lost 0 bases and the J segment 4 bases; nucleotides outside the gene matches: 6. Written as DNA, the CDR3 is TGCGCCAGCAGCTTGGTGGCAGCGGGAAGAGAGACCCAGTACTTC. Protein: CASSLVAAGRETQYF. Supplemented by reference TRBV5-1 and TRBJ2-5, the full variable domain reads KAGVTQTPRYLIKTRGQQVTLSCSPISGHRSVSWYQQTPGQGLQFLFEYFSETQRNKGNFPGRFSGRQFSNSRSEMNVSTLELGDSALYLCASSLVAAGRETQYFGPGTRLLVL.

The CDR3 loop is CASSEEGLHTGELFF. CDR3 DNA: TGTGCCAGCAGTGAGGAGGGTTTGCACACCGGGGAGCTGTTTTTT. J is TRBJ2-2 and V is TRBV2; weak D call: TRBD2 (6 bases). Trimming took 3 bases from V and 3 from J, leaving 11 bases between them. The CDR3 spans 15 residues. CDR1 and CDR2 (germline): SNHLY, FYNNEI.

This clone came up a few times. This chain links TRBV7-9 with TRBJ1-5; the D gene is possibly TRBD1 (5 bases). CDR3 length: 13 residues. V lost 1 base to trimming and J lost 6 bases, with 7 bases between them. Per germline, CDR1 SEHNR and CDR2 FQNEAQ (reference sequence). Written as DNA, the CDR3 is TGTGCCAGCAGCTTAGGGGGCGGTCAGCCCCAGCATTTT. This gives the protein CASSLGGGQPQHF. Using reference TRBV7-9 and TRBJ1-5 for the parts outside the CDR3, the full variable domain is DTGVSQNPRHKITKRGQNVTFRCDPISEHNRLYWYRQTLGQGPEFLTYFQNEAQLEKSRLLSDRFSAERPKGSFSTLEIQRTEQGDSAMYLCASSLGGGQPQHFGDGTRLSIL.

The V gene is TRBV5-1, the J gene TRBJ2-7; the match to TRBD2 covers 7 bases. The CDR3 loop spans 15 amino acids. J was trimmed by 2 bases and V by 3 bases; bases with no gene match: 8. The germline gives CDR1 SGHRS, CDR2 YFSETQ. The CDR3 spells CASSYNAGAAYEQYF. The CDR3, as DNA: TGCGCCAGCAGCTATAACGCGGGAGCGGCCTACGAGCAGTACTTC.

This clone was seen only a few times. The genes are TRBV5-1 and TRBJ2-3, with 11 bases aligning to TRBD2. This CDR3 has 17 amino acids. Germline V gene data show CDR1 as SGHRS and CDR2 as YFSETQ. V was clipped by 7 bases and J by 0 bases; unmatched bases: 10. The CDR3 loop reads CASSFLAGGTSTDTQYF. The CDR3 coding sequence is TGCGCCAGCTCCTTTCTAGCGGGAGGTACTAGCACAGATACGCAGTATTTT.

The J gene is TRBJ1-5, the V gene TRBV2; tentative D call: TRBD1 (6 bases). Trimming cost V 4 bases and J 4 bases, with 11 bases left between them. There are 14 residues in the CDR3. Looked up from germline, CDR1 is SNHLY and CDR2 is FYNNEI. In nucleotides, the CDR3 is TGTGCCAGCAGTGTAGACAGGAGAAATCAGCCCCAGCATTTT. Protein sequence: CASSVDRRNQPQHF.

As for this clone: Without the conserved terminal phenylalanine or tryptophan, this CDR3 likely stems from a read error. The limits of the CDR3 on the DNA are not certain, so only TCRdb's listed CDR3 is given. The genes are TRBV6-1 and TRBJ2-3; the table's D gene call, TRBD2, was not cross checked with the DNA. Germline V CDR1 and CDR2: MNHNS, SASEGT. The CDR3 is 14 amino acids long, termini counted. The CDR3 region is CASRLGSGTDTKYL.

The chain's CDR3 is CASQETQYF. The DNA for the CDR3 is TGTGCTTCACAAGAGACCCAGTACTTC. The chain carries TRBV6-1 and TRBJ2-5; D unclear. This CDR3 region has 9 residues. Germline CDR1 reads MNHNS; CDR2 reads SASEGT.

This rearrangement joins TRBV11-3 to TRBJ2-7; no clear D gene. The CDR3 has 14 residues. The V end lost 1 base, the J end lost 5 bases, and 12 bases lay between the germline ends. Germline values: CDR1 SGHNT, CDR2 YENEEA. CDR3 sequence: CASSLGGSLNEQYF. CDR3 DNA sequence: TGTGCCAGCAGCTTAGGCGGATCCTTAAACGAGCAGTACTTC.

This clone was found a few times. The chain couples TRBV7-2 to TRBJ2-1; 11 bases map to TRBD2. The CDR3 length is 16 residues. Germline lookup yields CDR1 SGHTA and CDR2 FQGNSA. The V and J ends lost 4 bases and 8 bases, in that order; junction bases with no gene match: 10. CDR3 DNA: TGTGCCAGCAGCTCGTTTAGCGGGAGGGCCGACGATGAGCAGTTCTTC. As protein: CASSSFSGRADDEQFF. Together with reference TRBV7-2 and TRBJ2-1, the CDR3 gives the full variable domain: GAGVSQSPSNKVTEKGKDVELRCDPISGHTALYWYRQSLGQGLEFLIYFQGNSAPDKSGLPSDRFSAERTGGSVSTLTIQRTQQEDSAVYLCASSSFSGRADDEQFFGPGTRLTVL.

By proportion, this clone is medium-sized. This chain's CDR3 is CASSDGQGADTQYF. For the CDR3, the DNA is TGTGCCAGCAGTGACGGACAGGGGGCAGATACGCAGTATTTT. V usage is TRBV6-4 and J usage is TRBJ2-3; 10 nucleotides align to TRBD1. The CDR3 length is 14 residues. V shed 2 bases, J shed 4 bases, and the junction held 0 bases outside the gene matches. The V gene's germline CDR1 is MRHNA and CDR2 SNTAGT.

The chain combines TRBV27 with TRBJ1-3; D is ambiguous. CDR3 length: 14 residues. Trimming removed 3 bases at V and 0 bases at J, with 6 bases between. Germline values: CDR1 MNHEY, CDR2 SMNVEV (reference sequence). The CDR3 loop is CASSLAVSGNTIYF. The DNA for the CDR3 is TGTGCCAGCAGTTTGGCAGTCTCTGGAAACACCATATATTTT.

The V and J genes are TRBV9 and TRBJ2-5, with D perhaps matching TRBD2 (5 bases). Germline-derived CDR1 and CDR2 are SGDLS and YYNGEE. With 4 bases removed from V and 4 bases from J, the gap between germline ends came to 11 bases. The CDR3 sequence is 13 residues long. This CDR3 reads CASSLSGPETQYF. The CDR3 DNA is TGTGCCAGCAGCCTCAGCGGCCCAGAGACCCAGTACTTC.

This clone was recorded a few times. The V and J genes are TRBV7-2 and TRBJ2-2; 9 bases fit TRBD2. CDR1 is SGHTA and CDR2 is FQGNSA in the germline V gene. The CDR3 runs 16 residues. Trimming at V came to 2 bases and at J to 4 bases, leaving 5 bases not matched to a gene. The CDR3 nucleotides read TGTGCCAGCAGCTTACGAGCGGGAGGAGCCACCGGGGAGCTGTTTTTT. It encodes CASSLRAGGATGELFF.